A selection of T cell receptor beta chains follows, all from one sample in a study of blood T cell repertoires in COVID-19. Method: immunoSEQ multiplex PCR; TCRdb's copy keeps in-frame clones and lacks some. Of approximately 170,000 clones listed, roughly nine tenths were seen once; the top ten hold roughly 3.3%. The specimen sequenced was peripheral blood. Receptor source: a man aged 65 to 79 with acute or convalescent COVID-19. Both conserved end residues are part of each CDR3. Fields, in order: V gene, D gene, CDR3 protein. A D gene is named only where the DNA matches it firmly.

V: TRBV3-1/TRBV3-2
D: NA
CDR3: CASSPSSEGTEAFF

V: TRBV7-3
D: NA
CDR3: CASSQRNTGSGELFF

V: TRBV9
D: TRBD1
CDR3: CASSGEPGQAGQPQHF

V: TRBV7-2
D: TRBD2
CDR3: CASSSSGSYEQYF

V: TRBV9
D: TRBD1
CDR3: CASSVLGGRSSGANVLTF

V: TRBV18
D: NA
CDR3: CASSPLQGGGSPLHF

V: TRBV7-2
D: TRBD1
CDR3: CASSSRTGGGELFF

V: TRBV28
D: TRBD2
CDR3: CASSLVSSGKHNEQFF

V: TRBV2
D: TRBD1
CDR3: CASSVQGVAGYTF

V: TRBV4-2
D: NA
CDR3: CASSQERWGPTEAFF

V: TRBV5-1
D: TRBD2
CDR3: CASSRTSGEHTGELFF

V: TRBV2
D: TRBD1
CDR3: CASSLDRGGNQPQHF

V: TRBV28
D: NA
CDR3: CASSFGANTEAFF

V: TRBV19
D: TRBD1
CDR3: CASRDRVRTFGGYTF

V: TRBV1
D: NA
CDR3: CTSNSLAGYNEQFF

V: TRBV10-3
D: NA
CDR3: CAISDKQARGADTQYF

V: TRBV18
D: NA
CDR3: CASSPPGTWSEKLFF

V: TRBV5-1
D: NA
CDR3: CASRDGTHLSTDTQYF

V: TRBV7-8
D: NA
CDR3: CASSPPGQPQHF

V: TRBV10-3
D: NA
CDR3: CAISDHTGSNQPQHF

V: TRBV5-1
D: TRBD1
CDR3: CASRREGQGGDSPLHF

V: TRBV28
D: TRBD1
CDR3: CASRGQGPPYEQYF

V: TRBV7-3
D: TRBD2
CDR3: CASSRRESPDTQYF

V: TRBV2
D: TRBD1
CDR3: CASSVQGASGYTF

V: TRBV28
D: NA
CDR3: CASRIRSEYSNQPQHF

V: TRBV24-1
D: NA
CDR3: CATSDLLGLAGYTF

V: TRBV9
D: NA
CDR3: CASSIGETQYF

V: TRBV5-4
D: TRBD1
CDR3: CASSFFGQASYGYTF

V: TRBV5-1
D: NA
CDR3: CASSAQLGASNTGELFF

V: TRBV9
D: NA
CDR3: CASSPLTDNNSPLHF

V: TRBV18
D: NA
CDR3: CASSQELQDTQYF

V: TRBV5-6
D: NA
CDR3: CASSLGVQDQPQHF

V: TRBV6-6
D: TRBD1
CDR3: CASSYSGQGNEKLFF

V: TRBV7-9
D: NA
CDR3: CASSLGDTSNTGELFF

V: TRBV5-6
D: NA
CDR3: CASSSFGTTNTGELFF

V: TRBV9
D: NA
CDR3: CASSVQGSGNTEAFF

V: TRBV7-8
D: NA
CDR3: CASSLSRGMGVQYF

V: TRBV6-5
D: NA
CDR3: CASSYGGLVSEAFF